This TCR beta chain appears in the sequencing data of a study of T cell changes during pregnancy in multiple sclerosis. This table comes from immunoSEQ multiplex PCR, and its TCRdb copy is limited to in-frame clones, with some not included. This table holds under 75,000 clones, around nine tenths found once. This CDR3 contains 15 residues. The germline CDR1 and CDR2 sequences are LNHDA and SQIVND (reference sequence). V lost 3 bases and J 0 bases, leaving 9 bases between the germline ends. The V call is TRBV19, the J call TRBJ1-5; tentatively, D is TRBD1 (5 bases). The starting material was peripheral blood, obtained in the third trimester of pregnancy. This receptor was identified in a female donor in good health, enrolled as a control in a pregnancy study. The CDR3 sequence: CASSIIGDSNQPQHF. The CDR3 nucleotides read TGTGCCAGTAGTATTATAGGGGATAGCAATCAGCCCCAGCATTTT.